This T cell receptor (beta chain) emerged from a study of blood T cell repertoires in COVID-19. Study overall: Whether acute or convalescent, the COVID-19 samples came from the United States, Italy and Spain. From T cells, B-cell-depleted T cells, or PBMCs came the material, which was cDNA or gDNA.

Assay: immunoSEQ multiplex PCR; the TCRdb copy retains only in-frame clones and omits some. This sample yields about 300,000 clones, of which approximately 88% are seen a single time; more than 6.5% belongs to the top ten. The CDR3 extends over 15 amino acids. Trimming took off 3 bases at V and 0 bases at J, with 9 bases between the two ends. From germline, CDR1 is MNHEY and CDR2 SMNVEV (reference sequence). The specimen sequenced was peripheral blood. The clonotype comes from a woman in her 30s who had recovered from COVID-19. V gene TRBV27 combines with J gene TRBJ2-4; a weak D match, TRBD1 (6 bases). Here the CDR3 reads CASSFLQGAKNIQYF. The CDR3 bases are TGTGCCAGCAGTTTTTTACAGGGAGCCAAAAACATTCAGTACTTC.